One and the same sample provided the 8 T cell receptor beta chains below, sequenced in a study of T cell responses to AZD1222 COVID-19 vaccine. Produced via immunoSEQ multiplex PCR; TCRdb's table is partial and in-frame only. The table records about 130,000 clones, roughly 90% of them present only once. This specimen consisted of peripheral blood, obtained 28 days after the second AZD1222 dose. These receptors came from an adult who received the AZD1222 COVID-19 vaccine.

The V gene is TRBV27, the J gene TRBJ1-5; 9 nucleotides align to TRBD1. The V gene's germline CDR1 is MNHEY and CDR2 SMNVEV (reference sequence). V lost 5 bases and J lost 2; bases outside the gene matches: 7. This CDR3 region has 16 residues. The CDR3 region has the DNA TGTGCCAGCAGTCCTTTGGACAGGGGTCGCAATCAGCCCCAGCATTTT. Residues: CASSPLDRGRNQPQHF.

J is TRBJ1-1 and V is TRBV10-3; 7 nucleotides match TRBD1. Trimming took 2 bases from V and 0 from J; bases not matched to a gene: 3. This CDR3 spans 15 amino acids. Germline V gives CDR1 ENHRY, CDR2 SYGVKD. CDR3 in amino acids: CAISERQGLNTEAFF. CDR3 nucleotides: TGTGCCATCAGTGAGCGACAGGGCTTGAACACTGAAGCTTTCTTT.

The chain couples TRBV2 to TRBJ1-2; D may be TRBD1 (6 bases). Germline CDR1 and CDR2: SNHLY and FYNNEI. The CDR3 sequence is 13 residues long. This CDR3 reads CAGGGPEEGGYTF. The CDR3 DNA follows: TGTGCGGGGGGGGGCCCCGAGGAAGGTGGCTACACCTTC.

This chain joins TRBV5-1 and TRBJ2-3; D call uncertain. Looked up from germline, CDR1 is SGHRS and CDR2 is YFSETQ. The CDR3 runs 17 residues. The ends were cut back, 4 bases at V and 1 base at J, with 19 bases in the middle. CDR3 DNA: TGCGCCAGCAGCCCGACTCTCCCGGTGGTCGGCACAGATACGCAGTATTTT. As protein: CASSPTLPVVGTDTQYF.

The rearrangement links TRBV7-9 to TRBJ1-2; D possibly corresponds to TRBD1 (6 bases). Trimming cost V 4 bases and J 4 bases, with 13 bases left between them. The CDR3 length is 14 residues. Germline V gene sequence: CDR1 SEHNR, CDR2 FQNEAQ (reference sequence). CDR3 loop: CASSWTEVSYGYTF. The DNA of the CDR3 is TGTGCCAGCAGCTGGACAGAGGTTTCCTATGGCTACACCTTC.

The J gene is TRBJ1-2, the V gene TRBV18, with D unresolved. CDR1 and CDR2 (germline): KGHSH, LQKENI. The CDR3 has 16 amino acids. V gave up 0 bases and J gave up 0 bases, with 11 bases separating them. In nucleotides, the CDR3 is TGTGCCAGCTCACCACCGAGGAGCTCTACTAACTATGGCTACACCTTC. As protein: CASSPPRSSTNYGYTF.

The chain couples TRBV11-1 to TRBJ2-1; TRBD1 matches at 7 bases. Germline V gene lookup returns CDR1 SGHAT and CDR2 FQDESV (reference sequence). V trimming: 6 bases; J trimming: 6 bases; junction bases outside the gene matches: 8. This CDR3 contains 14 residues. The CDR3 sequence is CASRSRDSVNEQFF. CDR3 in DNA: TGTGCCAGCAGAAGCCGGGACAGCGTCAATGAGCAGTTCTTC.

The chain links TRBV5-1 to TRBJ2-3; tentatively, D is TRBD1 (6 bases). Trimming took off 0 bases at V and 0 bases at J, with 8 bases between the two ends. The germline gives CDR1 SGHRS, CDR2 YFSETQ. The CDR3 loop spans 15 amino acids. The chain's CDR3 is CASSLATGSTDTQYF. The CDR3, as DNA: TGCGCCAGCAGCTTGGCGACAGGTAGCACAGATACGCAGTATTTT.